This TCR beta chain came from a study of neoadjuvant nivolumab and ipilimumab in lung cancer. Notes on this clone: Its antigen is still unknown.

Profiled with immunoSEQ multiplex PCR; TCRdb holds only in-frame clones, not every one. The sample lists fewer than 40,000 clones, roughly 90% occurring once. General observations from the study: Resected-tumor TCR richness correlated positively with pretherapy blood richness. TCR clonality did not significantly correlate with pathologic tumor regression.

Germline CDR1 is SGHKS and CDR2 is YYEKEE (reference sequence). V was shortened by 2 bases and J by 1 base, with 6 bases between the two germline ends. The CDR3 extends over 13 amino acids. The chain employs TRBV5-5 and TRBJ1-1; D gene uncertain. The sample consisted of peripheral blood, taken after neoadjuvant nivolumab, alone or with ipilimumab, at or shortly before surgery. This receptor was obtained from an adult with non-small cell lung cancer. The CDR3 reads CASSLKGNTEAFF. The CDR3, as DNA: TGTGCCAGCAGCTTAAAGGGGAACACTGAAGCTTTCTTT. Filled out from reference TRBV5-5 and TRBJ1-1, the complete variable domain reads DAGVTQSPTHLIKTRGQQVTLRCSPISGHKSVSWYQQVLGQGPQFIFQYYEKEERGRGNFPDRFSARQFPNYSSELNVNALLLGDSALYLCASSLKGNTEAFFGQGTRLTVV.